The source of this T cell receptor (beta chain) is a study of T cells in Graves' hyperthyroidism and ophthalmopathy. Findings of the study overall: Among clonotypes expanded in thyroid above 0.001, most were also found in blood.

Ten or more counts support this clonotype. Its antigen is unknown. Together with thyroid ultrasound, orbital computed tomography, serum thyroxine and TRAb, clinical symptoms were used for diagnoses. Germline V gene sequence: CDR1 DFQATT, CDR2 SNEGSKA (reference sequence). V was pared by 3 bases and J by 3 bases, with 10 bases of the junction left unmatched. The CDR3 extends over 17 amino acids. RNA transcripts were the template for amplifying TCR beta CDR3 regions. Initially, a first-round RT-PCR of the TCR CDR3 employed the HTBI primer set. From the multiplex PCR reads, TCRdb called clonotypes with MiXCR, one entry per CDR3 protein. The sample has approximately 330,000 distinct CDR3 sequences, 18% seen once; the top ten hold around 50%.

This TCR was sampled from a woman aged 45-60 years with Graves' hyperthyroidism. The chain has TRBV20-1 and TRBJ2-1; 11 bases line up with TRBD2. The sample was blood. This CDR3 is CSASSLAGGLIYNEQFF. CDR3 DNA sequence: TGCAGTGCTAGCTCGCTAGCGGGGGGCCTAATCTACAATGAGCAGTTCTTC.